Detailed here is one T cell receptor beta chain. The germline V and J ends were trimmed by 7 bases and 4 bases, with 13 bases remaining between them. The CDR3 has 14 residues. The V gene's germline CDR1 is SNHLY and CDR2 FYNNEI. This record comes from a study of blood T cell repertoires in COVID-19. Study-wide background: Sample material is recorded as cDNA or gDNA derived from T cells, B-cell-depleted T cells, or PBMCs.

In the source study's methods: Estimates of nucleated cell counts were drawn from the amplification of reference gene primers. Profiled with immunoSEQ multiplex PCR; TCRdb holds only in-frame clones, not every one. The DNA gave D and trimming, while V, J and clone size come from that table. This table holds 70,000 to 95,000 clones, roughly four fifths found once. The receptor was isolated from a human donor in a cohort sampled during active COVID-19. The source material was peripheral blood. The chain joins TRBV2 to TRBJ2-2; possibly TRBD1 for D (6 bases). The CDR3 DNA sequence: TGTGCCAGCACGGTCAGGGGAACCACCGGGGAGCTGTTTTTT. The encoded protein is CASTVRGTTGELFF.